The following is a T cell receptor (beta chain) sequence with its context. At one end, the junction sequence differs from germline, possibly due to a read error. Vbeta (60) and Jbeta (13) primers were used in the PCR. The repertoire was sequenced with immunoSEQ multiplex PCR; TCRdb's copy has only in-frame clones and lacks some. The data show 90,000 to 120,000 clones, with 77% seen just once and approximately 4.2% held by the top ten. This sample is drawn from a study of cytomegalovirus exposure and HLA in healthy donors. The CDR3 is 14 amino acids. CDR1 and CDR2 from the germline V gene are MGHRA and YSYEKL.

The chain is built from TRBV4-1 and TRBJ2-2, with TRBD1 as a possible D gene (6 bases). Specimen: PBMCs. This clonotype was sampled from a male donor in good health and CMV-seronegative. CDR3 nucleotides: TGCGCCAGCAGTTCGACAGGAACCACCAGGGAGCTGTTTTTT. Translating it yields CASSSTGTTRELFF.